The 23 T cell receptor beta chains below were found in one sample sequenced in a study of OX40 agonist ivuxolimab in advanced cancers. The assay was immunoSEQ multiplex PCR, and TCRdb's table has in-frame clones only and misses some. The data show 55,000 to 60,000 clones, with around 84% seen just once and about 0.65% held by the top ten. The sequencing here drew on CD4+ or CD8+ T cells sorted from blood, taken in a trial of the OX40 agonist ivuxolimab. These receptors came from an adult with an advanced solid tumor such as melanoma, head and neck, liver or kidney cancer.

J is TRBJ1-2 and V is TRBV27, with TRBD1 matching over 8 bases. This CDR3 is built from 13 residues. The trim removed 5 bases at V and 3 bases at J, leaving 2 bases unmatched. Germline CDR1 and CDR2: MNHEY and SMNVEV (reference sequence). CDR3 in amino acids: CASSLQGDYGYTF. CDR3 nucleotides: TGTGCCAGCAGTCTACAGGGGGACTATGGCTACACCTTC.

Only one count was recorded for this clone. The gene calls are TRBV30 and TRBJ2-5; no reliable D call. Trimming took off 2 bases at V and 5 bases at J, with 12 bases between the two ends. Germline V gene lookup returns CDR1 GTSNPN and CDR2 SVGIG (reference sequence). This CDR3 is 13 amino acids long. CDR3 DNA sequence: TGTGCCTGGAGTATTAACACATTGGAGACCCAGTACTTC. Its protein product is CAWSINTLETQYF.

In its sample, this clone was seen a few times. The chain recombines TRBV19 with TRBJ1-5; 8 bases agree with TRBD1. With 6 bases clipped from V and 7 bases from J, the junction kept 8 bases outside the gene matches. CDR3 length equals 14 residues. CDR1 LNHDA and CDR2 SQIVND come from the germline V gene (reference sequence). The CDR3 nucleotides read TGTGCCAGTAGCGGGGCAGGGGGCGGACAGCCCCAGCATTTT. It yields the protein CASSGAGGGQPQHF.

V usage is TRBV5-4 and J usage is TRBJ2-1; 13 positions match TRBD2. This CDR3 spans 15 amino acids. The trim removed 4 bases at V and 7 bases at J, leaving 5 bases unmatched. Germline loops: CDR1 SGHNT, CDR2 YYREEE (reference sequence). The CDR3, as DNA: TGTGCCAGCAGCCCCCGGACTAGCGGGAGAAATGAGCAGTTCTTC. The encoded protein is CASSPRTSGRNEQFF.

This sequence joins TRBV28 and TRBJ2-7; 8 nucleotides match TRBD2. The germline V gene has CDR1 MDHEN and CDR2 SYDVKM. The CDR3 runs 15 residues. With V trimmed by 5 bases and J by 6 bases, 12 bases remained unmatched. The CDR3 reads CASSPPGTREVEQYF. As DNA, the CDR3 is TGTGCCAGCAGTCCCCCCGGGACTAGAGAGGTCGAGCAGTACTTC.

For this clone: The CDR3 end shows no conserved phenylalanine or tryptophan, and so a read error is likely. The DNA is omitted, as the CDR3 cannot be located on it reliably, and the CDR3 follows TCRdb's listing. The chain is built from TRBV30 and TRBJ1-6; the listed D gene, TRBD1, was not tested against the DNA. Germline V CDR1 and CDR2: GTSNPN, SVGIG (reference sequence). The CDR3 is 15 amino acids long, termini counted. The CDR3 spells CAWSATNRVNLTPPL.

The chain employs TRBV21-1 and TRBJ1-5; TRBD1 was called by the table and not checked on the DNA. TRBV21-1 is noted as a pseudogene. The CDR3 has 18 amino acids. The CDR3 coding sequence is TGTGCCAGCAGCAACGCGACAGGGGCCCCTTGGGGTTGTCAGCCCCAGCATTTT. It encodes CASSNATGAPWGCQPQHF.

For this clone: One end of the junction is discordant with germline, which a read error may explain. The chain carries TRBV7-7 and TRBJ2-3; maybe TRBD2 (6 bases). CDR1 is SSHAT and CDR2 is FNYEAQ in the germline V gene (reference sequence). The CDR3 covers 16 residues. The CDR3 reads CASSLVGGGHTDTQYF. Here the CDR3 DNA reads TGTGCTAGCAGCTTAGTGGGAGGAGGGCACACAGATACGCAGTATTTT.

This CDR3 reads CASSSPLGFGGINQPQHF. In nucleotides, the CDR3 is TGTGCCAGCAGCTCTCCCCTGGGGTTTGGGGGAATCAATCAGCCCCAGCATTTT. The rearrangement uses TRBV7-8 and TRBJ1-5, with a weak D call TRBD1 (5 bases). Trimming took off 4 bases at V and 3 bases at J, with 22 bases between the two ends. CDR3 size: 18 residues. Germline loops: CDR1 SGHVS, CDR2 FQNEAQ.

In its sample, this clone was seen once. V usage is TRBV18 and J usage is TRBJ1-2; D not resolved. V was shortened by 4 bases and J by 2 bases, with 8 bases between the two germline ends. The CDR3 loop spans 13 amino acids. Germline V gene lookup returns CDR1 KGHSH and CDR2 LQKENI. CDR3 nucleotides: TGTGCCAGCTCACGCGAAACGAACTATGGCTACACCTTC. It translates to CASSRETNYGYTF.

The rearrangement uses TRBV19 and TRBJ2-7; the match to TRBD1 covers 7 bases. Germline V lookup: CDR1 LNHDA, CDR2 SQIVND (reference sequence). V dropped 2 bases and J dropped 5; count of bases not matched to a gene: 6. There are 14 residues in the CDR3. As DNA, the CDR3 is TGTGCCAGTAGTATAACAGGGGACAGCGACGAGCAGTACTTC. It is translated as CASSITGDSDEQYF.

The J gene is TRBJ1-6, the V gene TRBV2; D unclear. Germline CDR1 is SNHLY and CDR2 is FYNNEI. The CDR3 is 15 amino acids. V lost 6 bases, J lost 8 bases, and 17 bases lay in between. This chain's CDR3 is CASSRETRGDSPLHF. CDR3 nucleotide sequence: TGTGCCAGCAGCCGGGAGACTCGCGGGGATTCACCCCTCCACTTT.

The chain combines TRBV4-1 with TRBJ2-3; 7 bases align to TRBD2. The CDR3 contains 17 residues. Germline V gene lookup returns CDR1 MGHRA and CDR2 YSYEKL. V shed 6 bases, J shed 4 bases, and the junction held 16 bases outside the gene matches. CDR3 in DNA: TGCGCCAGCAGAACGAGAATCGGCGGGAGACGAGCAGATACGCAGTATTTT. It yields the protein CASRTRIGGRRADTQYF.

The chain couples TRBV7-2 to TRBJ2-1, with 11 bases that match TRBD2. CDR3 length: 17 residues. Germline values: CDR1 SGHTA, CDR2 FQGNSA. V trimming: 3 bases; J trimming: 5 bases; junction bases outside the gene matches: 9. In DNA, the CDR3 is TGTGCCAGCAGCTTTAAAGTAGCGGGGGGGCCGGACAATGAGCAGTTCTTC. It codes for CASSFKVAGGPDNEQFF.

V and J are TRBV7-3 and TRBJ2-5, with 7 bases that match TRBD2. J was trimmed by 1 base and V by 1 base; bases with no gene match: 9. The CDR3 sequence is 17 residues long. Germline V CDR1 and CDR2: SGHTA, FQGTGA. This CDR3 is CASSLRGGDPAQETQYF. DNA for the CDR3: TGTGCCAGCAGCTTAAGGGGGGGGGACCCCGCCCAAGAGACCCAGTACTTC.

This clone has just a few counts. The chain joins TRBV6-1 to TRBJ1-3; 8 positions agree with TRBD1. With 4 bases clipped from V and 0 bases from J, the junction kept 5 bases outside the gene matches. The CDR3 loop spans 16 amino acids. Germline V CDR1 and CDR2: MNHNS, SASEGT. CDR3 in amino acids: CASSAQGQGSGNTIYF. For the CDR3, the DNA is TGTGCCAGCAGTGCTCAAGGACAGGGCTCTGGAAACACCATATATTTT.

The rearrangement uses TRBV5-8 and TRBJ2-7, with 7 bases identical to TRBD1. V trimming: 6 bases; J trimming: 2 bases; junction bases outside the gene matches: 8. Germline V lookup: CDR1 SGHTS, CDR2 YDEGEE. The CDR3 covers 14 residues. The CDR3 sequence: CASNRGQIPYEQYF. CDR3 sequence (DNA): TGTGCCAGCAACCGGGGACAGATTCCCTACGAGCAGTACTTC.

The gene calls are TRBV20-1 and TRBJ1-5; D remains ambiguous. With 6 bases removed from V and 7 bases from J, the gap between germline ends came to 7 bases. Germline V gene sequence: CDR1 DFQATT, CDR2 SNEGSKA (reference sequence). The CDR3 loop spans 10 amino acids. This chain's CDR3 is CSAPGQPQHF. The CDR3 coding sequence is TGCAGTGCCCCGGGGCAGCCCCAGCATTTT.

In nucleotides, the CDR3 is TGTGCCAGTAGTACCCAGGGGAAATCCTACAATGAGCAGTTCTTC. Translation: CASSTQGKSYNEQFF. The chain couples TRBV19 to TRBJ2-1; D possibly corresponds to TRBD1 (6 bases). This CDR3 region has 15 residues. The V gene lost 4 bases and the J gene lost 1 base, with 11 bases spanning the gap. The V gene's germline CDR1 is LNHDA and CDR2 SQIVND (reference sequence).

J is TRBJ1-4 and V is TRBV7-6; 9 bases agree with TRBD1. The V and J ends lost 5 bases and 1 base, in that order; junction bases with no gene match: 5. Germline values: CDR1 SGHVS, CDR2 FNYEAQ. This CDR3 comprises 16 residues. The DNA of the CDR3 is TGTGCCAGCAGCCGGACAGGGGCAAAAACTAATGAAAAACTGTTTTTT. It is translated as CASSRTGAKTNEKLFF.

The V and J genes are TRBV19 and TRBJ2-1; 7 positions match TRBD2. From germline, CDR1 is LNHDA and CDR2 SQIVND (reference sequence). V shed 5 bases and J 0 bases; nucleotides not matched to a gene: 10. This CDR3 comprises 17 residues. CDR3 coding DNA: TGTGCCAGTAGTCCCGGGTGGGGCGGGGGCTCCTACAATGAGCAGTTCTTC. Its protein is CASSPGWGGGSYNEQFF. Filled out from reference TRBV19 and TRBJ2-1, the complete variable domain reads DGGITQSPKYLFRKEGQNVTLSCEQNLNHDAMYWYRQDPGQGLRLIYYSQIVNDFQKGDIAEGYSVSREKKESFPLTVTSAQKNPTAFYLCASSPGWGGGSYNEQFFGPGTRLTVL.

This chain joins TRBV5-5 and TRBJ1-2, with D tentatively TRBD1 (5 bases). The CDR3 is 13 amino acids. Germline-derived CDR1 and CDR2 are SGHKS and YYEKEE (reference sequence). Trimming pared 2 bases from V and 3 bases from J, leaving 8 bases between. This CDR3 is CASSFQGDYGYTF. The DNA of the CDR3 is TGTGCCAGCAGCTTTCAGGGAGACTATGGCTACACCTTC.

V is TRBV28 and J is TRBJ1-4; no clear D. CDR1 MDHEN and CDR2 SYDVKM come from the germline V gene. The CDR3 is 15 residues long. Trimming left V 3 bases short and J 0 bases short, with 8 bases between. The CDR3: CASSFLAATNEKLFF. Here the CDR3 DNA reads TGTGCCAGCAGTTTTTTGGCGGCAACTAATGAAAAACTGTTTTTT.